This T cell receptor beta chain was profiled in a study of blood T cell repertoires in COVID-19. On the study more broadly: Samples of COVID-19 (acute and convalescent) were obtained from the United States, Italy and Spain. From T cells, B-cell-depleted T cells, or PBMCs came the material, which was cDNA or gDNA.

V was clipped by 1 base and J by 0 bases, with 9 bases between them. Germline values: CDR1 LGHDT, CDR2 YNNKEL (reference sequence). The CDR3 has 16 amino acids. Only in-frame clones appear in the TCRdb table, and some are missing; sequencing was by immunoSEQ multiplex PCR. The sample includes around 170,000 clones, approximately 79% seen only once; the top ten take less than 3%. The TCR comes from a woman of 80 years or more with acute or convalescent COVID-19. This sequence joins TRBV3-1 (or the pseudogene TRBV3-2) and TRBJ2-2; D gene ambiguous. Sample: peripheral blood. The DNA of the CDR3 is TGTGCCAGCAGCCAAGTCGCACAGTCGAACACCGGGGAGCTGTTTTTT. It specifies CASSQVAQSNTGELFF.